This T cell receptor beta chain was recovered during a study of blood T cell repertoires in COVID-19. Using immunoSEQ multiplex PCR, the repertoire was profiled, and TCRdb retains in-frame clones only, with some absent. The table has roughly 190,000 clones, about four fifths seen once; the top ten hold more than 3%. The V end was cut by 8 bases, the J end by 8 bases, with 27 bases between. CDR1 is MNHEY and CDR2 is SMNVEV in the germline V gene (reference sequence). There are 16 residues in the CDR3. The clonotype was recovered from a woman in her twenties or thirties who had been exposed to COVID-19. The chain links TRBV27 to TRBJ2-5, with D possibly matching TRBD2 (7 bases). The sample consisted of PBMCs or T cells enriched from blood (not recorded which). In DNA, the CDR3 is TGTGCCAGCTACGGTTCGGGGGGCTCGGCCGGTTATACCCAGTACTTC. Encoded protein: CASYGSGGSAGYTQYF.